This TCR beta chain was captured by sequencing in a study of blood T cell repertoires in COVID-19. At the level of the study: Samples came from the United States, Italy and Spain, spanning acute and convalescent COVID-19.

The CDR3 has 18 residues. V lost 0 bases, J lost 5 bases, and 10 bases stayed unmatched. Per the germline V gene, CDR1 is SGDLS and CDR2 is YYNGEE. The authors' processing: The assay estimated nucleated cells by amplifying reference gene primers. The assay was immunoSEQ multiplex PCR, and TCRdb's table has in-frame clones only and misses some. V, J and clone size were drawn from that table, and D and trimming were deduced from the DNA. The sample carries about 10,000 clones, roughly 81% recorded once. The V and J genes are TRBV9 and TRBJ2-2; TRBD1 matches at 10 bases. The receptor comes from a man between 60 and 75 years old with active COVID-19. The material sequenced was peripheral blood. CDR3 amino acids: CASSVEGLGTGVTGELFF. CDR3 bases: TGTGCCAGCAGCGTAGAGGGGTTGGGGACAGGGGTTACCGGGGAGCTGTTTTTT.